Following are 3 T cell receptor beta chains from one sample sequenced in a study of blood T cells in healthy people across ages. Then a second PCR, running about 6 to 12 cycles, was carried out with a sample-barcoded 5' primer and a J-beta primer mix. TCRdb re-analysed the 5' RACE reads in MiXCR, keeping a single row per CDR3 protein. This sample yields some 1.5 million distinct CDR3 sequences, of which roughly 27% are seen a single time; more than 6% belongs to the top ten. Sequenced sample: blood. The receptors here all came from a woman under 40 in good health.

In this sample, this clonotype turned up a few times. The junction and the germline gene differ at one end; a read error may be behind it. The V and J genes are TRBV7-3 and TRBJ2-1; 8 nucleotides match TRBD1. The CDR3 length is 16 residues. In germline, CDR1 is SGHTA, CDR2 FQGTGA. The CDR3 region has the DNA TGTGCCGGCAGCCTAAAGACAGGGGTTTCCTACAATGAGCAGTTCTTC. It specifies CAGSLKTGVSYNEQFF.

With regard to this clonotype: The junction does not match germline at one end; this may be a read error. The chain combines TRBV7-2 with TRBJ2-1, with 14 bases fitting TRBD2. In germline, CDR1 is SGHTA, CDR2 FQGNSA. This CDR3 has 17 residues. Here the CDR3 DNA reads TGTGCCAGCAGCTGGGGACGACTAGCGGGGGGGTACAATGAGCGGTTCTTC. This encodes CASSWGRLAGGYNERFF.

This clonotype came up a few times. The rearrangement uses TRBV7-8 and TRBJ2-1, with 7 bases identical to TRBD2. J was trimmed by 8 bases and V by 4 bases; bases with no gene match: 11. Per germline, CDR1 SGHVS and CDR2 FQNEAQ. The CDR3 extends over 15 amino acids. The CDR3 DNA is TGTGCCAGCAGCTGGGGGAGGGCCCCCGGACATGAGCAGTTCTTC. It specifies CASSWGRAPGHEQFF.